This T cell receptor beta chain derives from a study of graft-versus-host responses after intestinal transplantation. Comments on this clone: Its antigen is not known.

The protocol was immunoSEQ multiplex PCR, while the TCRdb copy is restricted to in-frame clones and leaves out a portion. The sample records 110,000 to 150,000 clones, 80% to 95% being singletons. CDR3 length equals 18 residues. Germline V lookup: CDR1 MNHNS, CDR2 SASEGT. J lost 0 bases, V lost 6 bases, and 11 bases had no gene match. This sequence was found in a human donor who received an intestinal transplant. This sequence joins TRBV6-1 and TRBJ1-4, with TRBD1 identical over 9 bases. Sequencing used unstimulated CD4+ T cells sorted from spleen or lymph node cells, obtained before intestinal transplant. CDR3: CASREPGQGPATNEKLFF. The DNA for the CDR3 is TGTGCCAGCAGGGAACCAGGACAGGGGCCGGCAACTAATGAAAAACTGTTTTTT.